The 14 T cell receptor beta chains given below trace back to one sample, sequenced in a study of response to subunit inactivated influenza vaccine (dated by TCRdb to between 2017 and 2018). Preparation of the library involved RT-PCR. Sequencer: Illumina HiSeq 2500. TCRdb redid the processing of the public reads, applying fastp at Q25 and MiXCR, and retained in-frame beta chains. Each record represents a unique CDR3 protein, reported with the most common genes and DNA among its rows. The sample table holds over 150,000 distinct CDR3 sequences, of which 7.5% to 10% were seen once. Approximately 11% of the sample comes from the top ten. Sequences were derived from non-naive T cells sorted from PBMCs, sampled on the day of vaccination. Read against the paper, the sample's cell subset or site label means: memory T cell fraction. The receptor set was obtained from a man between 50 and 59 years old who received an inactivated influenza vaccine. Donor details come from another sample of the same person, matched by shared clones.

This clonotype came up many times. The CDR3 loop reads CSARDIYRVPQYF. For the CDR3, the DNA is TGCAGTGCTAGAGATATATACAGGGTCCCGCAGTACTTC. V usage is TRBV20-1 and J usage is TRBJ2-7; D is possibly TRBD1 (6 bases). The V gene lost 0 bases and the J gene lost 9 bases, with 15 bases spanning the gap. CDR3 length: 13 amino acids. Germline CDR1 and CDR2: DFQATT and SNEGSKA (reference sequence).

The table lists this clonotype with many counts. The rearrangement joins TRBV6-1 to TRBJ2-2, with 7 bases aligning to TRBD1. Trimming cost V 5 bases and J 2 bases; bases outside gene matches: 5. The germline gives CDR1 MNHNS, CDR2 SASEGT. The CDR3 loop spans 15 amino acids. In DNA form, the CDR3 reads TGTGCCAGCAGTACCCGGGACAGAAACACCGGGGAGCTGTTTTTT. Encoded protein: CASSTRDRNTGELFF.

As concerns this clonotype: The junction differs from germline at one of its ends, possibly a read error. The V gene is TRBV4-2, the J gene TRBJ1-4; D not certain. The germline V gene encodes CDR1 LGHNA and CDR2 YNFKEQ. The CDR3 sequence is 15 residues long. DNA of the CDR3: TGTGCCAGCAGCCAAGATCCGGCAACTAATGAGAAACTGTTTTTT. It translates to CASSQDPATNEKLFF.

This clonotype has more than one count but fewer than ten. V gene TRBV20-1 combines with J gene TRBJ1-2, with 7 nucleotides matching TRBD1. CDR1 and CDR2 (germline): DFQATT, SNEGSKA (reference sequence). The CDR3 consists of 13 residues. V shed 6 bases and J 8 bases; nucleotides not matched to a gene: 12. DNA for the CDR3: TGCAGTGCCCGGGAGGGGGCTTTAAGCGGCTACACCTTC. Translation gives CSAREGALSGYTF.

This CDR3 reads CASSQGGGAGGGGNTIYF. In nucleotides, the CDR3 is TGTGCCAGCAGCCAAGGCGGGGGTGCCGGAGGGGGTGGAAACACCATATATTTT. The rearrangement joins TRBV3-1 to TRBJ1-3; perhaps TRBD1 as D (6 bases). CDR1 and CDR2 from the germline V gene are LGHDT and YNNKEL (reference sequence). The length of the CDR3 is 18 residues. Trimming took 1 base from V and 3 from J, leaving 19 bases between them.

The rearrangement links TRBV7-8 to TRBJ2-7; 10 bases are a match to TRBD2. The trim removed 4 bases at V and 3 bases at J, leaving 6 bases unmatched. Germline V gene data show CDR1 as SGHVS and CDR2 as FQNEAQ. The CDR3 consists of 15 residues. The CDR3 loop reads CASSSTSGLIYEQYF. Here the CDR3 DNA reads TGTGCCAGCAGCTCGACTAGCGGGCTTATCTACGAGCAGTACTTC.

This clonotype was seen more than once but under ten times. This chain links TRBV20-1 with TRBJ1-2; 7 positions match TRBD1. Germline assignment: CDR1 DFQATT and CDR2 SNEGSKA (reference sequence). This CDR3 is built from 15 residues. The J segment lost 3 bases and the V segment lost 5 bases, leaving 12 bases of the junction unmatched. The CDR3 spells CSAPSPGGRDYGYTF. CDR3 bases: TGCAGTGCTCCAAGCCCAGGGGGTAGGGACTATGGCTACACCTTC.

This clonotype was detected ten times or more. The chain carries TRBV12-3 or TRBV12-4 and TRBJ1-4; TRBD1 might be the D (5 bases). The CDR3 contains 14 residues. Trimming took off 6 bases at V and 8 bases at J, with 16 bases between the two ends. CDR3 sequence: CASRGDLTEEKLFF. In DNA form, the CDR3 reads TGTGCCAGCAGGGGGGACCTAACGGAGGAAAAACTGTTTTTT.

As to this clonotype: A read error is possible here, since a much larger clone lies one base away. V and J are TRBV13 and TRBJ2-1; 9 bases are shared with TRBD1. The CDR3 contains 16 residues. V shed 2 bases, J shed 4 bases, and the junction held 6 bases outside the gene matches. Germline V gives CDR1 PRHDT, CDR2 FYEKMQ (reference sequence). The CDR3 DNA reads TGTGCCAGCAGCTTACAGGGACAGGGACGGTACAATGAGCAGTTCTTC. This encodes CASSLQGQGRYNEQFF.

This clonotype was recorded a few times. V gene TRBV28 combines with J gene TRBJ2-2, with 11 bases aligning to TRBD2. The junction had 10 bases not matched to a gene; V was cut back by 6 bases and J by 4 bases. Germline CDR1 is MDHEN and CDR2 is SYDVKM. The CDR3 covers 17 residues. The DNA of the CDR3 is TGTGCCAGCAGGCCGGGACTAGCGGATAGGAGCACCGGGGAGCTGTTTTTT. This sequence encodes CASRPGLADRSTGELFF.

In its sample, this clonotype was seen a few times. The CDR3 region is CASSPAGLASEQFF. CDR3 bases: TGTGCCAGCAGCCCAGCGGGACTAGCTAGTGAGCAGTTCTTC. The chain links TRBV7-2 to TRBJ2-1, with TRBD2 matching over 9 bases. The V gene's germline CDR1 is SGHTA and CDR2 FQGNSA. The CDR3 is made up of 14 amino acids. V lost 5 bases and J lost 9; bases outside the gene matches: 8.

This clonotype occurred many times. J is TRBJ2-7 and V is TRBV13; a possible D gene is TRBD2 (6 bases). Germline CDR1 and CDR2: PRHDT and FYEKMQ (reference sequence). V shed 0 bases and J shed 0 bases, with 6 bases lying between them. This CDR3 has 14 amino acids. CDR3 loop: CASSLGTSSYEQYF. The DNA of the CDR3 is TGTGCCAGCAGCTTAGGGACTAGCTCCTACGAGCAGTACTTC. Drawing the rest from reference TRBV13 and TRBJ2-7, the complete variable domain is AAGVIQSPRHLIKEKRETATLKCYPIPRHDTVYWYQQGPGQDPQFLISFYEKMQSDKGSIPDRFSAQQFSDYHSELNMSSLELGDSALYFCASSLGTSSYEQYFGPGTRLTVT.

This clonotype was observed many times. The chain uses TRBV12-3 or TRBV12-4 and TRBJ2-2; D gene uncertain. This CDR3 region has 13 residues. Trimming cost V 3 bases and J 4 bases, with 6 bases left between them. The CDR3 loop reads CASSFLLTGELFF. CDR3 coding DNA: TGTGCCAGCAGTTTTCTCCTCACCGGGGAGCTGTTTTTT.

J is TRBJ2-2 and V is TRBV28; D ambiguous. The CDR3 extends over 15 amino acids. Trimming took off 1 base at V and 6 bases at J, with 12 bases between the two ends. CDR1 is MDHEN, CDR2 SYDVKM, per germline. This chain's CDR3 is CASSLSPGGAGELFF. CDR3 nucleotide sequence: TGTGCCAGCAGTTTATCGCCAGGTGGTGCCGGGGAGCTGTTTTTT.